The 15 T cell receptor beta chains reported below all come from one sample, sequenced in a study of T-cell reconstitution after alpha-beta-depleted transplantation in children. Unique molecular identifiers tagged the TCRbeta library. Each CDR3 protein is one row after TCRdb ran MiXCR on the PCR reads. The table includes some 600,000 distinct CDR3 sequences, 16% detected once. Sequences were derived from PBMCs from the stem cell graft donor, sampled from the stem cell graft. All receptors derive from a human donor who donated a stem cell graft to a child with acute myeloid leukemia.

This clonotype was detected only once. The chain uses TRBV7-9 and TRBJ2-3; TRBD1 might be the D (5 bases). This CDR3 contains 15 residues. The V gene lost 2 bases and the J gene lost 6 bases, with 15 bases spanning the gap. The germline CDR1 and CDR2 sequences are SEHNR and FQNEAQ (reference sequence). The CDR3 sequence is CASSLLGLRADTQYF. CDR3 nucleotides: TGTGCCAGCAGCTTACTGGGGCTTCGGGCGGATACGCAGTATTTT.

This clonotype was seen just once. This may stem from a read error, because a much larger clone lies one nucleotide away. No conserved phenylalanine or tryptophan ends this CDR3, so it is likely a read error. V is TRBV10-3 and J is TRBJ2-3; D gene uncertain. Germline V gene lookup returns CDR1 ENHRY and CDR2 SYGVKD. The CDR3 runs 14 residues. V gave up 8 bases and J gave up 0 bases, with 12 bases separating them. The DNA of the CDR3 is TGTGCCATCCTGCAGGAAGGCAGCACAGATACGCAGTATTCT. Encoded protein: CAILQEGSTDTQYS.

This clonotype was counted between two and nine times. This chain links TRBV7-2 with TRBJ1-1; 8 nucleotides agree with TRBD1. This CDR3 has 15 residues. Germline-derived CDR1 and CDR2 are SGHTA and FQGNSA. The trim removed 2 bases at V and 6 bases at J, leaving 8 bases unmatched. CDR3 region: CASSLWQGATSEAFF. Here the CDR3 DNA reads TGTGCCAGCAGCTTATGGCAGGGGGCGACATCTGAAGCTTTCTTT.

This clonotype was counted ten times or more. The chain has TRBV20-1 and TRBJ1-5; TRBD1 matches at 7 bases. The ends lost 5 bases at V and 3 bases at J; junction bases unmatched: 4. This CDR3 spans 13 amino acids. Germline CDR1 is DFQATT and CDR2 is SNEGSKA (reference sequence). The CDR3 DNA follows: TGCAGTGCTGGGGGGACAGCCAATCAGCCCCAGCATTTT. As protein: CSAGGTANQPQHF.

This clonotype was picked up many times. V usage is TRBV7-3 and J usage is TRBJ2-2; TRBD2 is a possible D gene (5 bases). The CDR3 loop spans 17 amino acids. Trimming left V 5 bases short and J 7 bases short, with 23 bases between. In germline, CDR1 is SGHTA, CDR2 FQGTGA. The CDR3 protein is CASSPHSGIRASGELFF. DNA of the CDR3: TGTGCCAGCAGCCCTCATTCCGGGATCCGGGCTAGCGGGGAGCTGTTTTTT.

This clonotype was counted a few times. The chain is built from TRBV6-2 or TRBV6-3 and TRBJ2-1; D not resolved. V lost 6 bases and J lost 9, with 9 bases in between. The germline CDR1 and CDR2 sequences are MNHEY and SVGEGT. This CDR3 has 11 residues. The chain's CDR3 is CASSHLGEQFF. In DNA form, the CDR3 reads TGTGCCAGCAGCCACCTTGGTGAGCAGTTCTTC.

J is TRBJ2-1 and V is TRBV7-9; maybe TRBD2 (7 bases). Trimming left V 5 bases short and J 4 bases short, with 18 bases between. This CDR3 is built from 16 residues. From germline, CDR1 is SEHNR and CDR2 FQNEAQ (reference sequence). The CDR3 DNA reads as TGTGCCAGCAGCACGGAGGGGCGGGGGCCGTACAATGAGCAGTTCTTC. Protein product: CASSTEGRGPYNEQFF.

V usage is TRBV11-2 and J usage is TRBJ2-1; D is perhaps TRBD1 or TRBD2 (5 bases each). The CDR3 contains 18 residues. V gave up 3 bases and J gave up 3 bases, with 21 bases separating them. CDR1 is SGHAT, CDR2 FQNNGV, per germline. CDR3 in amino acids: CASSFRAGRLTNYNEQFF. The CDR3 nucleotides are TGTGCCAGCAGCTTCAGGGCAGGCAGACTAACAAACTACAATGAGCAGTTCTTC.

On this clonotype itself: This may be a read error: a much more frequent sequence differs by one nucleotide. This is likely a read error, given that the CDR3 carries no conserved phenylalanine or tryptophan at its end. It is unclear where the CDR3 begins or ends on the DNA, so no DNA is shown, and the CDR3 is as TCRdb lists it. The chain is built from TRBV20-1 and TRBJ2-5; the listed D gene, TRBD1, was not tested against the DNA. The CDR3 adds up to 11 amino acids, both ends counted. Germline CDR1 reads DFQATT; CDR2 reads SNEGSKA (reference sequence). The CDR3 here is CSAREPPGKYL.

The chain recombines TRBV18 with TRBJ2-3, with 13 bases identical to TRBD2. V dropped 5 bases and J dropped 6; count of bases not matched to a gene: 11. Looked up from germline, CDR1 is KGHSH and CDR2 is LQKENI. This CDR3 spans 17 amino acids. For the CDR3, the DNA is TGTGCCAGCTCAGCCCCCGGGACTAGCGGGGTTTATGATACGCAGTATTTT. Translation: CASSAPGTSGVYDTQYF.

This clonotype was recorded many times. The V call is TRBV20-1, the J call TRBJ1-5, with D uncertain. The germline V gene encodes CDR1 DFQATT and CDR2 SNEGSKA (reference sequence). This CDR3 contains 16 residues. Trimming removed 2 bases from V and 4 bases from J, with 18 bases in between. The CDR3 region has the DNA TGCAGTGCTAGACCTAGAGCGGGCATTCTTAATCAGCCCCAGCATTTT. It is translated as CSARPRAGILNQPQHF.

This clonotype was observed at least ten times. The chain employs TRBV20-1 and TRBJ2-1; TRBD2 aligns across 12 bases. The V gene end was trimmed by 6 bases and the J gene end by 2 bases; junction bases not matched to a gene: 2. This CDR3 comprises 14 residues. The germline gives CDR1 DFQATT, CDR2 SNEGSKA (reference sequence). CDR3 loop: CSARLAGAYNEQFF. Here the CDR3 DNA reads TGCAGTGCCAGACTAGCGGGGGCCTACAATGAGCAGTTCTTC.

This clonotype showed up many times. CDR3 DNA sequence: TGTGCCAGCTCCATTGGGACTAGTATCCTTGAGCAGTTCTTC. Translation gives CASSIGTSILEQFF. This chain links TRBV12-3 or TRBV12-4 with TRBJ2-1; 8 bases fit TRBD2. J was trimmed by 9 bases and V by 8 bases; bases with no gene match: 12. This CDR3 is built from 14 residues.

This clonotype appeared many times. This chain joins TRBV12-3 or TRBV12-4 and TRBJ1-4; D gene unclear. Trimming removed 5 bases at V and 7 bases at J, with 11 bases between. This CDR3 is 13 amino acids long. The CDR3 spells CASSTYGSEKLFF. CDR3 DNA sequence: TGTGCCAGCAGTACGTATGGTAGTGAAAAACTGTTTTTT.

This clonotype was seen ten or more times. This chain connects TRBV29-1 to TRBJ1-1, with D possibly matching TRBD1 (5 bases). V was trimmed by 3 bases and J by 3 bases, leaving 14 bases between them. CDR1 is SQVTM, CDR2 ANQGSEA, per germline. The CDR3 sequence is 14 residues long. The DNA for the CDR3 is TGCAGCGTTGATTTTCGACAGAGGGACACTGAAGCTTTCTTT. As protein: CSVDFRQRDTEAFF.